This T cell receptor (beta chain) was recorded in a study of control samples from healthy donors and cancer patients (dated by TCRdb to 2018 to 2020). About this clone: Its antigen is still unknown. No base quality values were provided; no much bigger clone lies one nucleotide off.

Library preparation employed the immunoSEQ multiplex PCR assay. TCRdb holds this immuneACCESS table with in-frame rearrangements only. Some clones are missing; in checked studies, unresolved V genes explain under half, and the rest has no known cause. The sample profile shows about 94,000 clones; roughly nine tenths of them were found once. Less than 4.5% of the sample lies in the top ten. From its cysteine to its phenylalanine, the CDR3 spans 12 amino acids. Only the CDR3 DNA stays, 36 bases, in frame from base 1. Between the V and J ends, shortened by 4 bases and 8 bases respectively, the junction contains 11 bases. CDR1 SNHLY and CDR2 FYNNEI are derived from the germline V gene.

Sequencing used blood. This receptor was obtained from a woman aged 18-29 years in good health. The chain couples TRBV2 to TRBJ1-1; perhaps TRBD1 is the D gene, with 6 bases matching. The CDR3 protein: CASSVTGREAFF. The nucleotide sequence reads as follows: TGTGCCAGCAGTGTGACAGGAAGAGAAGCTTTCTTT.